The 5 T cell receptor beta chains listed next were all sequenced from one sample in a study of shared clonotypes between healthy human individuals. The repertoire was sequenced with immunoSEQ multiplex PCR; TCRdb's copy has only in-frame clones and lacks some. The table records 2 million to 2.5 million clones, roughly 91% of them present only once. The naive CD8 subset, CD45RO-negative cells positively selected for CCR7, excluded terminally differentiated effector memory CD45RA+ cells. The material sequenced was naive CD8+ T cells from PBMCs. Source of these receptors: a man younger than 30 in good health. Some clones in this sample may be carry-over from other donors' samples.

On this clone itself: Other nucleotide sequences from this sample produce the same CDR3. The genes are TRBV27 and TRBJ2-7; D is perhaps TRBD2 (5 bases). Germline-derived CDR1 and CDR2 are MNHEY and SMNVEV (reference sequence). The CDR3 contains 16 residues. Trimming took off 0 bases at V and 0 bases at J, with 12 bases between the two ends. The CDR3: CASSLSRAASSYEQYF. For the CDR3, the DNA is TGTGCCAGCAGTTTATCGAGAGCGGCAAGCTCCTACGAGCAGTACTTC.

This chain joins TRBV15 and TRBJ1-5; a possible D gene is TRBD1 (5 bases). CDR1 and CDR2 from the germline V gene are LNHNV and YYDKDF (reference sequence). The V end lost 2 bases, the J end lost 1 base, and 9 bases lay between the germline ends. This CDR3 has 15 amino acids. CDR3 sequence: CATSRSRDSNQPQHF. Written as DNA, the CDR3 is TGTGCCACCAGCAGATCCCGGGACAGCAATCAGCCCCAGCATTTT.

The chain couples TRBV15 to TRBJ2-3; 12 positions agree with TRBD2. V was pared by 5 bases and J by 0 bases, with 3 bases of the junction left unmatched. Germline V CDR1 and CDR2: LNHNV, YYDKDF (reference sequence). The CDR3 sequence is 16 residues long. CDR3 amino acids: CATSLGLAGSTDTQYF. As DNA, the CDR3 is TGTGCCACCAGCCTAGGACTAGCGGGGAGCACAGATACGCAGTATTTT. Filled out from reference TRBV15 and TRBJ2-3, the complete variable domain reads DAMVIQNPRYQVTQFGKPVTLSCSQTLNHNVMYWYQQKSSQAPKLLFHYYDKDFNNEADTPDNFQSRRPNTSFCFLDIRSPGLGDTAMYLCATSLGLAGSTDTQYFGPGTRLTVL.

The chain has TRBV5-8 and TRBJ2-7; 8 nucleotides match TRBD1. CDR1 and CDR2 (germline): SGHTS, YDEGEE. The CDR3 contains 14 residues. V lost 4 bases, J lost 1 base, and 4 bases stayed unmatched. CDR3 sequence (DNA): TGTGCCAGCAGCCCCACAGGGGGTTCCTACGAGCAGTACTTC. Its protein is CASSPTGGSYEQYF.

The rearrangement links TRBV6-5 to TRBJ2-7; maybe TRBD2 (6 bases). This CDR3 has 16 amino acids. Trimming removed 0 bases from V and 5 bases from J, with 17 bases in between. CDR1 MNHEY and CDR2 SVGAGI come from the germline V gene. CDR3 loop: CASSYSSGEVVNEQYF. The CDR3 DNA is TGTGCCAGCAGTTACTCTTCGGGGGAGGTTGTAAACGAGCAGTACTTC.